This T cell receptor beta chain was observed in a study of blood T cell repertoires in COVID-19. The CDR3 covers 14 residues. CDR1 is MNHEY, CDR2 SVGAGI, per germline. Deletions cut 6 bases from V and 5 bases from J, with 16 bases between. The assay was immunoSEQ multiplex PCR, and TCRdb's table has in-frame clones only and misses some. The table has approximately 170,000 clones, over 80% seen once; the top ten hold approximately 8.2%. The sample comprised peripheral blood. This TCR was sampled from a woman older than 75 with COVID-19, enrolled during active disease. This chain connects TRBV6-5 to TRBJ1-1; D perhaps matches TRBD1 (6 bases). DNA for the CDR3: TGTGCCAGCAGCGCCGACAGGACGGGGACTGAAGCTTTCTTT. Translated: CASSADRTGTEAFF.